These 17 T cell receptor beta chains share one sample of origin, sequenced in a study of T cell repertoires in cytomegalovirus infection. These receptors' targets are unknown. TCRdb reprocessed the reads with MiXCR, giving one entry per CDR3 protein. Of hundreds of thousands of distinct CDR3 sequences in the sample, under 45% are singletons; the top ten hold 43%. The source material was cultured PBMCs, sampled from culture after CMV antigen stimulation. These receptors were taken from a human donor in good health (CMV status not recorded). Some clones in this sample may be carry-over from other donors' samples.

V and J are TRBV2 and TRBJ2-7; 9 bases agree with TRBD2. Germline CDR1 reads SNHLY; CDR2 reads FYNNEI. CDR3 length: 14 residues. The ends lost 6 bases at V and 3 bases at J; junction bases unmatched: 6. CDR3 bases: TGTGCCAGCAGGGTCCGGACTAGCGACTACGAGCAGTACTTC. It is translated as CASRVRTSDYEQYF.

J is TRBJ2-7 and V is TRBV2; D perhaps matches TRBD2 (9 bases). This CDR3 has 16 amino acids. Germline V gene sequence: CDR1 SNHLY, CDR2 FYNNEI. Trimming took off 6 bases at V and 7 bases at J, with 25 bases between the two ends. The CDR3 loop reads CASSPQGGLALGEQYF. CDR3 nucleotides: TGTGCCAGCAGCCCACAGGGGGGACTAGCATTGGGAGAGCAGTACTTC.

This clonotype was seen a handful of times. This rearrangement joins TRBV12-3 or TRBV12-4 to TRBJ2-7, with 9 bases matching TRBD1. The CDR3 is 14 residues long. Germline trimming cut 6 bases from V and 3 bases from J; bases unmatched to any gene: 6. CDR3 sequence reads: CASRDPGQGYEQYF. CDR3 DNA sequence: TGTGCCAGCAGGGACCCGGGACAGGGCTACGAGCAGTACTTC.

Concerning this clonotype itself: A much larger clone lies one base from this, so it may be a read error. This chain uses TRBV7-2 with TRBJ1-6, with D unclear. The CDR3 length is 13 residues. Looked up from germline, CDR1 is SGHTA and CDR2 is FQGNSA. The V gene lost 3 bases and the J gene lost 8 bases, with 8 bases spanning the gap. The CDR3 bases are TGTGCCAGCAGCTTGGCAAGGGATTCACCCCTCCACTTT. It is translated as CASSLARDSPLHF. Using reference TRBV7-2 and TRBJ1-6 for the parts outside the CDR3, the full variable domain is GAGVSQSPSNKVTEKGKDVELRCDPISGHTALYWYRQSLGQGLEFLIYFQGNSAPDKSGLPSDRFSAERTGGSVSTLTIQRTQQEDSAVYLCASSLARDSPLHFGNGTRLTVT.

The chain carries TRBV18 and TRBJ2-4; 7 bases align to TRBD1. Germline V gene data show CDR1 as KGHSH and CDR2 as LQKENI. V lost 3 bases, J lost 5 bases, and 4 bases stayed unmatched. This CDR3 has 14 residues. For the CDR3, the DNA is TGTGCCAGCTCACCGAGACAGGGAGAAAACATTCAGTACTTC. Its translation: CASSPRQGENIQYF.

J is TRBJ2-2 and V is TRBV6-5; no firm D call. The CDR3 consists of 14 residues. The V end was cut by 6 bases, the J end by 6 bases, with 14 bases between. In germline, CDR1 is MNHEY, CDR2 SVGAGI. This chain's CDR3 is CASSPEPAPGELFF. The CDR3 DNA follows: TGTGCCAGCAGCCCCGAGCCTGCACCCGGGGAGCTGTTTTTT.

This chain connects TRBV7-6 to TRBJ2-7, with D hard to call. Germline loops: CDR1 SGHVS, CDR2 FNYEAQ. There are 16 residues in the CDR3. Deletions cut 5 bases from V and 2 bases from J, with 19 bases between. The CDR3 sequence is CASSPLIQESTYEQYF. CDR3 DNA sequence: TGTGCCAGCAGCCCCCTCATTCAGGAAAGTACCTACGAGCAGTACTTC.

In its sample, this clonotype was seen a few times. This chain links TRBV7-6 with TRBJ1-6, with D tentatively TRBD1 (6 bases). CDR1 and CDR2 (germline): SGHVS, FNYEAQ. The CDR3 contains 16 residues. With 6 bases removed from V and 9 bases from J, the gap between germline ends came to 21 bases. CDR3 sequence (DNA): TGTGCCAGCAGTCGAGGGCCGGGCAGGGGAAGTTCACCCCTCCACTTT. Encoded protein: CASSRGPGRGSSPLHF.

The V and J genes are TRBV5-5 and TRBJ1-5, with D uncertain. The CDR3 covers 16 residues. The V gene's germline CDR1 is SGHKS and CDR2 YYEKEE (reference sequence). Trimming shortened V by 2 bases and J by 5 bases, and 17 bases separated the two germline ends. The CDR3 sequence is CASSLMAGPAYQPQHF. The CDR3 DNA reads as TGTGCCAGCAGCTTAATGGCCGGACCTGCCTATCAGCCCCAGCATTTT.

The chain carries TRBV29-1 and TRBJ2-3; D may be TRBD2 (6 bases). The CDR3 has 13 amino acids. Germline loops: CDR1 SQVTM, CDR2 ANQGSEA. Between the trimmed V and J ends, which lost 3 bases and 10 bases, there was a span of 17 bases. CDR3 protein: CSVDPAGSVAQYF. CDR3 in DNA: TGCAGCGTTGATCCCGCCGGGAGCGTCGCGCAGTATTTT.

This clonotype was counted a few times. The V gene is TRBV7-2, the J gene TRBJ1-1; 9 bases are shared with TRBD1. Germline V gene data show CDR1 as SGHTA and CDR2 as FQGNSA. CDR3 length: 13 amino acids. V gave up 2 bases and J gave up 10 bases; unmatched junction bases: 5. The CDR3 region is CASSLSRQGGAFF. The DNA for the CDR3 is TGTGCCAGCAGCTTATCCCGACAGGGGGGAGCTTTCTTT.

A few counts support this clonotype. The J gene is TRBJ2-5, the V gene TRBV5-6; 7 nucleotides line up with TRBD2. The junction had 8 bases not matched to a gene; V was cut back by 0 bases and J by 3 bases. The CDR3 is 16 residues long. CDR1 and CDR2 (germline): SGHDT, YYEEEE. Here the CDR3 DNA reads TGTGCCAGCAGCTTGGCCTCATGGCTAGCGGAAGAGACCCAGTACTTC. Encoded protein: CASSLASWLAEETQYF.

The V and J genes are TRBV28 and TRBJ1-1; D unresolved. In germline, CDR1 is MDHEN, CDR2 SYDVKM. Trimming took 7 bases from V and 7 from J, leaving 13 bases between them. The CDR3 loop spans 12 amino acids. The DNA of the CDR3 is TGTGCCAGCACCCTCGGGTCCTTTGAAGCTTTCTTT. This gives the protein CASTLGSFEAFF.

V gene TRBV19 combines with J gene TRBJ2-1; the D gene could be TRBD1 or TRBD2 (5 bases each). The CDR3 is 15 amino acids. The germline gives CDR1 LNHDA, CDR2 SQIVND (reference sequence). Deletions cut 5 bases from V and 2 bases from J, with 13 bases between. The CDR3 nucleotides read TGTGCCAGTAGTCCAGAGGGGTTCACCTACAATGAGCAGTTCTTC. Amino acids: CASSPEGFTYNEQFF.

This clonotype has only a few counts. The chain is built from TRBV20-1 and TRBJ2-1, with D possibly being TRBD1 or TRBD2 (5 bases each). With 0 bases removed from V and 0 bases from J, the gap between germline ends came to 12 bases. The germline CDR1 and CDR2 sequences are DFQATT and SNEGSKA (reference sequence). The length of the CDR3 is 16 residues. The CDR3 DNA follows: TGCAGTGCTAGAGATAGTGGGACCTTCTCCTACAATGAGCAGTTCTTC. This encodes CSARDSGTFSYNEQFF.

This clonotype has more than one count but fewer than ten. This chain joins TRBV12-3 or TRBV12-4 and TRBJ2-7; D gene unclear. There are 14 residues in the CDR3. The V gene lost 3 bases and the J gene lost 0 bases, with 9 bases spanning the gap. The CDR3 here is CASSLGSASYEQYF. The CDR3 DNA reads TGTGCCAGCAGTTTGGGGTCAGCCTCCTACGAGCAGTACTTC.

This clonotype appeared a few times. The chain employs TRBV12-3 or TRBV12-4 and TRBJ2-7; D may be TRBD1 (5 bases). The CDR3 extends over 13 amino acids. Trimming shortened V by 7 bases and J by 6 bases, and 16 bases separated the two germline ends. The chain's CDR3 is CASTFRVSGEQYF. The CDR3 DNA sequence: TGTGCCAGCACCTTCAGGGTTTCGGGCGAGCAGTACTTC.